By share, the clone carrying this T cell receptor (beta chain) ranks as medium-sized. Its antigen is still unknown. TCR beta rearrangements were amplified from peripheral blood genomic DNA. Multiplex touch-down PCR with TRB-A/B primers amplified rearranged V-D-J TRB sequences. TCRdb analysed the multiplex PCR reads with MiXCR anew, one entry per CDR3 protein. The repertoire includes approximately 4,900 distinct CDR3 sequences, roughly 26% of them detected once, and 7.5% sits in the top ten. The data derive from a study of T cell repertoires in aging, cancer and after chemotherapy. Study details: Healthy donor repertoires were recorded over several months to years and showed clear clonal overlap.

Findings and caveats of the study: In cancer patients, declining TCR diversity with age involved lost richness and lost evenness.

Trimming took 3 bases from V and 8 from J, leaving 13 bases between them. This CDR3 region has 13 residues. In germline, CDR1 is KGHSH, CDR2 LQKENI. The chain carries TRBV18 and TRBJ1-2; D is undetermined. Material for sequencing was blood. This sequence was found in a human donor in good health. The CDR3 loop is CASSPTAAVGYTF. CDR3 sequence (DNA): TGTGCCAGCTCACCTACCGCGGCTGTGGGCTACACCTTC.